This paragraph covers one TCR beta chain sequence. Its antigen is currently unknown. The ends lost 0 bases at V and 3 bases at J; junction bases unmatched: 4. The CDR3 is 16 amino acids. The germline CDR1 and CDR2 sequences are ENHRY and SYGVKD. Sequencing in the ViraFEST assay came after antigen-specific CD4+ T cells had been expanded with viral peptide pools, which were used to stimulate PBMC. Researchers isolated CD4+ T cells once roughly nine days of culture had elapsed. None of the vaccinated had previously contracted SARS-CoV-2, and their nucleocapsid antibodies tested negative. This sample is part of a study of vaccination effects on CD4 cells after COVID-19. Clones were read by immunoSEQ multiplex PCR, and TCRdb kept only the in-frame ones, dropping some. Of over 25,000 clones listed, about 70% are singletons.

The receptor's source is a human donor who received a COVID-19 vaccine. The source was CD4+ T cells from PBMCs cultured with HCoV-NL63 spike peptides, collected before COVID-19 vaccination. The V and J genes are TRBV10-3 and TRBJ1-3; 8 nucleotides align to TRBD1. CDR3 in DNA: TGTGCCATCAGTGAGTCGTCAGGGGGCTATGGAAACACCATATATTTT. Residues: CAISESSGGYGNTIYF.